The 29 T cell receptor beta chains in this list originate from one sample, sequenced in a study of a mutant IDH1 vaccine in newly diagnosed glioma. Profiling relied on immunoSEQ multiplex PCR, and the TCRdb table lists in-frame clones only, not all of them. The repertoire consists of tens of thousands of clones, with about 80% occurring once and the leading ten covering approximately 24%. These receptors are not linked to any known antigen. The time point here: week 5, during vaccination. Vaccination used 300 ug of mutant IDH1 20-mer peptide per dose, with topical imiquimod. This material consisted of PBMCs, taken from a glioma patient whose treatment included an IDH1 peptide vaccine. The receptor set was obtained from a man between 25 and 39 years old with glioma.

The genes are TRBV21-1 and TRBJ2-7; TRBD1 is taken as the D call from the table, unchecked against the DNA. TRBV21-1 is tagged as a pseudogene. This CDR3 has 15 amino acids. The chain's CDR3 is CASSKAQGDFDEQYF. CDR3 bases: TGTGCCAGCAGCAAAGCCCAAGGGGATTTTGACGAGCAGTACTTC.

DNA for the CDR3: TGTGCCAGCAGTTCAATCCGCCGGACAGCCTACGAGCAGTACTTC. It specifies CASSSIRRTAYEQYF. The rearrangement links TRBV28 to TRBJ2-7; tentatively, D is TRBD1 (6 bases). This CDR3 has 15 amino acids. The V gene lost 4 bases and the J gene lost 2 bases, with 15 bases spanning the gap. The V gene's germline CDR1 is MDHEN and CDR2 SYDVKM.

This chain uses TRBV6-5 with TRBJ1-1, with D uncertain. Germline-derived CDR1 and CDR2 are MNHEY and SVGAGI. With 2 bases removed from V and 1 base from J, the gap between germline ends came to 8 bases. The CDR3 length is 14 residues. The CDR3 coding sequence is TGTGCCAGCAGTTACGGGCAGACGAACACTGAAGCTTTCTTT. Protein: CASSYGQTNTEAFF.

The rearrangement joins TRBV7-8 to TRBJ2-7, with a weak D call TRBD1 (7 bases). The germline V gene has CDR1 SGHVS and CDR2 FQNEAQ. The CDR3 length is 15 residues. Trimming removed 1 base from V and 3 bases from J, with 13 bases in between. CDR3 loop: CASSLVAGGFYEQYF. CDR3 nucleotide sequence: TGTGCCAGCAGCTTAGTGGCAGGGGGGTTCTACGAGCAGTACTTC.

The CDR3 protein is CASSLWGFEGTSTDTQYF. DNA for the CDR3: TGTGCCAGCAGCTTATGGGGCTTTGAGGGGACTAGCACAGATACGCAGTATTTT. The chain combines TRBV7-9 with TRBJ2-3; maybe TRBD2 (6 bases). Germline V lookup: CDR1 SEHNR, CDR2 FQNEAQ (reference sequence). This CDR3 contains 18 residues. Trimming removed 2 bases at V and 0 bases at J, with 18 bases between.

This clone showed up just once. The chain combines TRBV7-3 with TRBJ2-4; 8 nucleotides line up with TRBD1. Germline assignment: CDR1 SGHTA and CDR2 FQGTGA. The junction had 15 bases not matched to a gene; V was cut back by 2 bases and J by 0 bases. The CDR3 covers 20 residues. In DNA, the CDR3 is TGTGCCAGCAGCTTATCAGGAACCGGGACAGGCTCCCTAGCCAAAAACATTCAGTACTTC. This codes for CASSLSGTGTGSLAKNIQYF.

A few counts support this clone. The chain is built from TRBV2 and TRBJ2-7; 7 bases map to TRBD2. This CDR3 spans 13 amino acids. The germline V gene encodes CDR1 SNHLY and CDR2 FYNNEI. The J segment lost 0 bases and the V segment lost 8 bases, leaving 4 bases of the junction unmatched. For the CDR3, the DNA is TGTGCCAGCGGACTAGTGGTCTCCTACGAGCAGTACTTC. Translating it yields CASGLVVSYEQYF.

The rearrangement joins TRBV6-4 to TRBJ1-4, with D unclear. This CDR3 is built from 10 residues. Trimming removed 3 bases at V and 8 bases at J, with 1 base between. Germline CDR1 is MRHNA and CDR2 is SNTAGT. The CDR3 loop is CASSEEKLFF. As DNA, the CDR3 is TGTGCCAGCAGTGAAGAAAAACTGTTTTTT.

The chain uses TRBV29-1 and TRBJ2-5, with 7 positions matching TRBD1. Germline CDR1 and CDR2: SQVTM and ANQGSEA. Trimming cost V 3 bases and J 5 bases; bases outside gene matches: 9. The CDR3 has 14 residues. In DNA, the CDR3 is TGCAGCGTTGAGGCCAGGGGGAAGTTGGAGACCCAGTACTTC. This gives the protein CSVEARGKLETQYF.

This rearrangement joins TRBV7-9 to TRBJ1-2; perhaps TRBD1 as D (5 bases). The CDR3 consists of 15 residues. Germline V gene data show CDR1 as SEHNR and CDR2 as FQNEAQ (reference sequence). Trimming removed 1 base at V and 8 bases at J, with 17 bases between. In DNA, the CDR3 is TGTGCCAGCAGCTTAGGAGAGGGGAGGATCGGCGGCTACACCTTC. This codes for CASSLGEGRIGGYTF.

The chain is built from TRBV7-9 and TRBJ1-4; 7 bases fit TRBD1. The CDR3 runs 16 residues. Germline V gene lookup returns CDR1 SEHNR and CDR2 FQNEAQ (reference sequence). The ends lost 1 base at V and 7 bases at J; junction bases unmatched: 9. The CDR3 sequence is CASSLESGGMGEKLFF. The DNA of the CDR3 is TGTGCCAGCAGCTTAGAGTCAGGGGGTATGGGTGAAAAACTGTTTTTT. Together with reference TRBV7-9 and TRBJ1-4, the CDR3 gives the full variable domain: DTGVSQNPRHKITKRGQNVTFRCDPISEHNRLYWYRQTLGQGPEFLTYFQNEAQLEKSRLLSDRFSAERPKGSFSTLEIQRTEQGDSAMYLCASSLESGGMGEKLFFGSGTQLSVL.

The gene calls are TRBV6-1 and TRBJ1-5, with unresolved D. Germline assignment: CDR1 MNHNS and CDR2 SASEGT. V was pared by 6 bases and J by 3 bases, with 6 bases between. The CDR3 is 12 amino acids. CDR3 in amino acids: CASSVFNQPQHF. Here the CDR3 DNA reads TGTGCCAGCAGCGTATTCAATCAGCCCCAGCATTTT.

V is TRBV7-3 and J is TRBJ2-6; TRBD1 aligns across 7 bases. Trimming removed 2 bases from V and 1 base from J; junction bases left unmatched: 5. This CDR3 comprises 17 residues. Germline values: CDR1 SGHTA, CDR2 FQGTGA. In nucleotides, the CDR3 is TGTGCCAGCAGCTTACAGGGACAGTCATCTGGGGCCAACGTCCTGACTTTC. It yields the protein CASSLQGQSSGANVLTF.

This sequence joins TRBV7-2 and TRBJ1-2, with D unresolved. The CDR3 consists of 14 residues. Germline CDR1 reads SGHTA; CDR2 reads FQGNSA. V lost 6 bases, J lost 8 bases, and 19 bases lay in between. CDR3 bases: TGTGCCAGCAGTCAAGAGCCCACGAGGCAGGGCTACACCTTC. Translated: CASSQEPTRQGYTF. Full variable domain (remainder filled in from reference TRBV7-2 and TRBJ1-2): GAGVSQSPSNKVTEKGKDVELRCDPISGHTALYWYRQSLGQGLEFLIYFQGNSAPDKSGLPSDRFSAERTGGSVSTLTIQRTQQEDSAVYLCASSQEPTRQGYTFGSGTRLTVV.

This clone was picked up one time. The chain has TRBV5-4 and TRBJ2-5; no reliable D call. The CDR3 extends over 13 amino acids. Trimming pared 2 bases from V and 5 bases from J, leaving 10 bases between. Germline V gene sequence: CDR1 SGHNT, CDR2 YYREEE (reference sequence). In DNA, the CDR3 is TGTGCCAGCAGCTTCGACCTTGGGGAGACCCAGTACTTC. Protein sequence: CASSFDLGETQYF.

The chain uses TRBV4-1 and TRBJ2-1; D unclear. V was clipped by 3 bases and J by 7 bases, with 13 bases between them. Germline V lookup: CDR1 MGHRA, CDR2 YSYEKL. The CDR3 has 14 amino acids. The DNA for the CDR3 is TGCGCCAGCAGCCACCGATACCCCCCGAATGAGCAGTTCTTC. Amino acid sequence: CASSHRYPPNEQFF.

The CDR3 protein is CASSKQETQYF. In DNA form, the CDR3 reads TGTGCCAGCAGCAAACAAGAGACCCAGTACTTC. The rearrangement uses TRBV7-9 and TRBJ2-5; D is uncertain. CDR3 length equals 11 residues. The V gene lost 5 bases and the J gene lost 2 bases, with 3 bases spanning the gap. CDR1 SEHNR and CDR2 FQNEAQ come from the germline V gene (reference sequence).

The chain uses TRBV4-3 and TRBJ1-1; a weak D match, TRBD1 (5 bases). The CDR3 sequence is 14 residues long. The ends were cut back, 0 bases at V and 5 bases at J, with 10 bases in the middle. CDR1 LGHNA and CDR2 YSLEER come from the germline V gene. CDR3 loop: CASSQDRGGTEAFF. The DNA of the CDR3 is TGCGCCAGCAGCCAAGATCGCGGGGGGACTGAAGCTTTCTTT.

CDR3 residues: CAWSPLGGTQPQHF. In DNA, the CDR3 is TGTGCCTGGAGTCCGCTCGGGGGGACTCAGCCCCAGCATTTT. The chain combines TRBV30 with TRBJ1-5; D might be TRBD1 (5 bases). Germline assignment: CDR1 GTSNPN and CDR2 SVGIG (reference sequence). The germline V and J ends were trimmed by 2 bases and 6 bases, with 14 bases remaining between them. The CDR3 has 14 residues. Full variable domain (rest looked up from reference TRBV30 and TRBJ1-5): SQTIHQWPATLVQPVGSPLSLECTVEGTSNPNLYWYRQAAGRGLQLLFYSVGIGQISSEVPQNLSASRPQDRQFILSSKKLLLSDSGFYLCAWSPLGGTQPQHFGDGTRLSIL.

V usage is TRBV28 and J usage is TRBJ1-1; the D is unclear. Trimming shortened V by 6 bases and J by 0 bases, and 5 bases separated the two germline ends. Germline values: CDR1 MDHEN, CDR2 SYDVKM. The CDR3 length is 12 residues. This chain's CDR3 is CASSTLNTEAFF. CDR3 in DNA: TGTGCCAGCAGCACCCTGAACACTGAAGCTTTCTTT.

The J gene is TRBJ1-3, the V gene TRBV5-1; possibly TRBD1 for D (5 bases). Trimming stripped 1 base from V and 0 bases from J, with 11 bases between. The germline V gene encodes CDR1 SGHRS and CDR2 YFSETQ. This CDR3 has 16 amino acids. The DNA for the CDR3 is TGCGCCAGCAGCTTGAGGGGAGTCAACTCTGGAAACACCATATATTTT. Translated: CASSLRGVNSGNTIYF.

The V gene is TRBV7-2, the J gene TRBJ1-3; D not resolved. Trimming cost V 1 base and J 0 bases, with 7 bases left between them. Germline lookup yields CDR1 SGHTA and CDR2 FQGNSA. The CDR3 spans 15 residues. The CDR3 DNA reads TGTGCCAGCAGCTTAGATTCCGACTCTGGAAACACCATATATTTT. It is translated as CASSLDSDSGNTIYF.

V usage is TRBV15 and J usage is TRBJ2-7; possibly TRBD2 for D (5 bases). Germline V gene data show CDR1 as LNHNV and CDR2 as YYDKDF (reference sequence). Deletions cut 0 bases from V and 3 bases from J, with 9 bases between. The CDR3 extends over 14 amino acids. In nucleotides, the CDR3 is TGTGCCACCAGCAGAGACTTGGAGGACTACGAGCAGTACTTC. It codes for CATSRDLEDYEQYF.

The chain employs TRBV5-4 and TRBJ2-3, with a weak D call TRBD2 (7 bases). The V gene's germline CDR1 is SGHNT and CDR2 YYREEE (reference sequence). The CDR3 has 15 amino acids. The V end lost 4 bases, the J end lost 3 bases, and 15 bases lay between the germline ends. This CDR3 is CASSRAGAETDTQYF. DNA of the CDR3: TGTGCCAGCAGCCGGGCGGGGGCTGAAACAGATACGCAGTATTTT.

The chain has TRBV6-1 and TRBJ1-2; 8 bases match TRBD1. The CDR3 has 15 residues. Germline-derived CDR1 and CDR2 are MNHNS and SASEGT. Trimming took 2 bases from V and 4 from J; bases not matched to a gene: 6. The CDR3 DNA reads TGTGCCAGCAGTGAACTCGGGACAGGTATCTATGGCTACACCTTC. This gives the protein CASSELGTGIYGYTF.

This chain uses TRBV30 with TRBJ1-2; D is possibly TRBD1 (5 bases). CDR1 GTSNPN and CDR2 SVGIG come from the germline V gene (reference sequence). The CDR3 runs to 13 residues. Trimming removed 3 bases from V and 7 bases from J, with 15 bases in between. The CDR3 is CAWRGTGTVGYTF. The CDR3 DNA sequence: TGTGCCTGGAGAGGTACAGGTACTGTTGGCTACACCTTC.

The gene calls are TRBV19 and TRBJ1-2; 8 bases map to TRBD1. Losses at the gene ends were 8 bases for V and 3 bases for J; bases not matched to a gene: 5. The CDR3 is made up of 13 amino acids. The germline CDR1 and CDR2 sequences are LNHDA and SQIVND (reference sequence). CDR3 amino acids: CASRGQAHYGYTF. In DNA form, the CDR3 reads TGTGCCAGTCGGGGACAGGCTCACTATGGCTACACCTTC. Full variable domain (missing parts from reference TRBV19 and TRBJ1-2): DGGITQSPKYLFRKEGQNVTLSCEQNLNHDAMYWYRQDPGQGLRLIYYSQIVNDFQKGDIAEGYSVSREKKESFPLTVTSAQKNPTAFYLCASRGQAHYGYTFGSGTRLTVV.

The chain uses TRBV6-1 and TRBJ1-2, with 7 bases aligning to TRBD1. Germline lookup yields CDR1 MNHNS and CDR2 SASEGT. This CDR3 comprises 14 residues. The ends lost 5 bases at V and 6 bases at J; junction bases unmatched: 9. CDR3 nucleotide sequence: TGTGCCAGCAGTTCAGGGGGTAGTAATAATGGCTACACCTTC. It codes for CASSSGGSNNGYTF.

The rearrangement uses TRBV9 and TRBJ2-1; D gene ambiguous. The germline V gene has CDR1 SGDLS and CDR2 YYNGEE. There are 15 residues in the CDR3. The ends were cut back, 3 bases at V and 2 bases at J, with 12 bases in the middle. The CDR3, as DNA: TGTGCCAGCAGCGCTCAGAACTTGGCCTACAATGAGCAGTTCTTC. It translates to CASSAQNLAYNEQFF.